The 31 T cell receptor beta chains in this list originate from one sample, sequenced in a study of long-term antiretroviral therapy in people with HIV. Researchers report immunoSEQ v3.0 was run at survey level. TCRdb's table, derived via immunoSEQ multiplex PCR, lists solely in-frame clones and lacks some. The sample lists around 37,000 clones, 75% to 85% occurring once. The sample in question was unsorted PBMCs, obtained about 3.3 years after starting antiretroviral therapy. Receptor source: a young man with HIV.

The chain is built from TRBV4-1 and TRBJ1-1, with 7 positions matching TRBD1. Germline V gene data show CDR1 as MGHRA and CDR2 as YSYEKL. The CDR3 has 14 amino acids. The junction had 8 bases not matched to a gene; V was cut back by 3 bases and J by 7 bases. CDR3 sequence (DNA): TGCGCCAGCAGCCATGAGACGGACAGGAGTGAAGCTTTCTTT. The encoded protein is CASSHETDRSEAFF.

The chain joins TRBV7-2 to TRBJ2-2; perhaps TRBD1 as D (6 bases). CDR3 size: 15 residues. Germline V gene lookup returns CDR1 SGHTA and CDR2 FQGNSA. V was trimmed by 1 base and J by 5 bases, leaving 11 bases between them. For the CDR3, the DNA is TGTGCCAGCAGCTTAGGGGCAGGGGAGACCGGGGAGCTGTTTTTT. The encoded protein is CASSLGAGETGELFF.

This chain joins TRBV27 and TRBJ2-1, with TRBD1 matching over 9 bases. The V gene's germline CDR1 is MNHEY and CDR2 SMNVEV (reference sequence). The CDR3 contains 15 residues. The J segment lost 2 bases and the V segment lost 5 bases, leaving 4 bases of the junction unmatched. Here the CDR3 DNA reads TGTGCCAGCAGTCTCCGGGACAGGGCCTACAATGAGCAGTTCTTC. Protein: CASSLRDRAYNEQFF.

This sequence joins TRBV9 and TRBJ2-3; 15 nucleotides match TRBD2. Looked up from germline, CDR1 is SGDLS and CDR2 is YYNGEE. The CDR3 consists of 18 residues. The V segment lost 0 bases and the J segment 5 bases; nucleotides outside the gene matches: 7. CDR3 coding DNA: TGTGCCAGCAGCGTAGGGTCGGGACTAGCGGGAGGTCGAGATACGCAGTATTTT. As protein: CASSVGSGLAGGRDTQYF.

The chain has TRBV29-1 and TRBJ2-2; TRBD2 aligns across 11 bases. Germline V gene lookup returns CDR1 SQVTM and CDR2 ANQGSEA. This CDR3 spans 15 amino acids. The V segment lost 4 bases and the J segment 4 bases; nucleotides outside the gene matches: 5. The CDR3 loop is CSVATSGSATGELFF. CDR3 nucleotides: TGCAGCGTTGCTACTAGCGGGAGCGCCACCGGGGAGCTGTTTTTT.

The rearrangement links TRBV27 to TRBJ2-2, with 10 bases that match TRBD1. Germline V lookup: CDR1 MNHEY, CDR2 SMNVEV (reference sequence). This CDR3 has 16 amino acids. Trimming took 7 bases from V and 4 from J; bases not matched to a gene: 9. The CDR3 sequence is CASTLLRTGGTGELFF. In DNA form, the CDR3 reads TGTGCCAGCACCCTCCTAAGGACAGGGGGCACCGGGGAGCTGTTTTTT.

This chain links TRBV5-1 with TRBJ2-7; D not certain. Trimming shortened V by 1 base and J by 1 base, and 12 bases separated the two germline ends. CDR3 length equals 15 residues. Germline-derived CDR1 and CDR2 are SGHRS and YFSETQ. The CDR3 loop reads CASSLSVSLSYEQYF. The DNA of the CDR3 is TGCGCCAGCAGCTTGTCCGTCAGCCTATCCTACGAGCAGTACTTC.

The chain uses TRBV7-3 and TRBJ1-1, with a weak D call TRBD1 (5 bases). This CDR3 has 13 amino acids. The V gene's germline CDR1 is SGHTA and CDR2 FQGTGA. The V and J ends lost 5 bases and 8 bases respectively, with 15 bases between them. The CDR3 nucleotides are TGTGCCAGCAGCCCTTCTCCGGGACTGGAAGCTTTCTTT. Its protein is CASSPSPGLEAFF.

V is TRBV4-1 and J is TRBJ2-7, with 10 nucleotides matching TRBD1. The CDR3 has 16 amino acids. Germline V gives CDR1 MGHRA, CDR2 YSYEKL. The V gene end was trimmed by 3 bases and the J gene end by 2 bases; junction bases not matched to a gene: 7. CDR3 DNA: TGCGCCAGCAGCCAGCCCGGGACAGGGGTTACCTACGAGCAGTACTTC. Residues: CASSQPGTGVTYEQYF.

The table lists this clone with a count of one. This chain links TRBV27 with TRBJ2-7; D is possibly TRBD2 (6 bases). V was trimmed by 0 bases and J by 6 bases, leaving 15 bases between them. The CDR3 sequence is 15 residues long. In germline, CDR1 is MNHEY, CDR2 SMNVEV (reference sequence). CDR3 DNA sequence: TGTGCCAGCAGTTTATCGGGTGGAGGGGCTCGCGAGCAGTACTTC. Its translation: CASSLSGGGAREQYF.

CDR3 DNA: TGTGCCAGCAGTTCCTACTTTGGAGGCGATACGCAGTATTTT. It is translated as CASSSYFGGDTQYF. The chain combines TRBV27 with TRBJ2-3, with D possibly TRBD2 on 5 matching bases. This CDR3 has 14 residues. Germline V gives CDR1 MNHEY, CDR2 SMNVEV (reference sequence). V gave up 4 bases and J gave up 6 bases, with 14 bases separating them.

V usage is TRBV6-6 and J usage is TRBJ2-5; D remains unclear. V dropped 5 bases and J dropped 3 bases, with 7 bases sitting between them. Germline CDR1 is MNHNY and CDR2 is SVGAGI (reference sequence). The CDR3 has 12 amino acids. The CDR3 loop is CASSPLEETQYF. The CDR3 DNA reads as TGTGCCAGCAGTCCGCTAGAAGAGACCCAGTACTTC.

The genes are TRBV9 and TRBJ2-7; 7 bases match TRBD2. Germline CDR1 SGDLS, CDR2 YYNGEE. Trimming removed 2 bases from V and 5 bases from J; junction bases left unmatched: 7. The CDR3 loop spans 14 amino acids. The CDR3 bases are TGTGCCAGCAGCGTTGGGGGGGTGAGGGACGAGCAGTACTTC. Protein sequence: CASSVGGVRDEQYF.

Only a few counts were recorded for this clone. This rearrangement joins TRBV10-3 to TRBJ2-7; D unresolved. V lost 2 bases to trimming and J lost 7 bases, with 6 bases between them. This CDR3 region has 11 residues. The germline V gene has CDR1 ENHRY and CDR2 SYGVKD. CDR3 loop: CAISEQREQYF. The CDR3 DNA sequence: TGTGCCATCAGTGAGCAGAGAGAGCAGTACTTC.

The chain employs TRBV2 and TRBJ2-2, with no clear D. Germline-derived CDR1 and CDR2 are SNHLY and FYNNEI. This CDR3 has 13 residues. V was shortened by 8 bases and J by 1 base, with 8 bases between the two germline ends. The CDR3 spells CASSQVNTGELFF. CDR3 nucleotides: TGTGCCAGCTCGCAGGTGAACACCGGGGAGCTGTTTTTT.

Comment on this clone: Other DNA sequences in this specimen translate into the identical CDR3. V usage is TRBV6-5 and J usage is TRBJ1-1, with TRBD1 identical over 7 bases. CDR3 length: 14 amino acids. Per germline, CDR1 MNHEY and CDR2 SVGAGI. J gave up 2 bases and V 2 bases, and 2 bases lay outside the gene matches. The CDR3 spells CASSYPGGNTEAFF. CDR3 nucleotide sequence: TGTGCCAGCAGTTACCCAGGGGGAAACACTGAAGCTTTCTTT.

This chain's CDR3 is CASSLLGTGPSAYGYTF. The CDR3 region has the DNA TGTGCCAGCAGTTTACTGGGGACAGGGCCCTCCGCTTATGGCTACACCTTC. The chain uses TRBV27 and TRBJ1-2, with 9 bases identical to TRBD1. The trim removed 2 bases at V and 5 bases at J, leaving 12 bases unmatched. This CDR3 region has 17 residues. The V gene's germline CDR1 is MNHEY and CDR2 SMNVEV (reference sequence).

This clone was observed a few times. The chain uses TRBV21-1 and TRBJ1-2; the table calls TRBD1, which could not be checked here. TRBV21-1 is labeled a pseudogene. The length of the CDR3 is 17 residues. The CDR3 sequence is CASIRVRGTGRLRSYTF. CDR3 DNA sequence: TGTGCCAGCATTAGGGTTAGGGGGACAGGGCGACTTAGGAGCTACACCTTC.

The J gene is TRBJ2-1, the V gene TRBV5-1, with D perhaps assigned TRBD1 or TRBD2 (5 bases each). Germline-derived CDR1 and CDR2 are SGHRS and YFSETQ. This CDR3 has 14 residues. V was cut by 7 bases and J by 15 bases, with 26 bases left in between. The CDR3 DNA sequence: TGCGCCAGCGGAATTTTTCCCTCGGGACGGAGGAGGTTCTTC. Protein: CASGIFPSGRRRFF.

This rearrangement joins TRBV10-3 to TRBJ1-1; TRBD1 matches 8 bases. The germline gives CDR1 ENHRY, CDR2 SYGVKD. This CDR3 comprises 14 residues. The V gene end was trimmed by 6 bases and the J gene end by 7 bases; junction bases not matched to a gene: 10. CDR3 residues: CAIRNDRGGFEAFF. The DNA of the CDR3 is TGTGCCATCAGGAACGACAGGGGAGGCTTTGAAGCTTTCTTT.

This chain links TRBV9 with TRBJ2-7, with TRBD2 matching over 8 bases. The CDR3 spans 16 residues. In germline, CDR1 is SGDLS, CDR2 YYNGEE. V trimming: 0 bases; J trimming: 0 bases; junction bases outside the gene matches: 5. Here the CDR3 reads CASSVAGGVSSYEQYF. As DNA, the CDR3 is TGTGCCAGCAGCGTAGCGGGAGGGGTGAGCTCCTACGAGCAGTACTTC.

This sequence joins TRBV5-1 and TRBJ2-3; D possibly corresponds to TRBD1 (6 bases). The CDR3 has 15 residues. Trimming pared 4 bases from V and 0 bases from J, leaving 12 bases between. Looked up from germline, CDR1 is SGHRS and CDR2 is YFSETQ. CDR3: CASSPGTPSTDTQYF. The DNA for the CDR3 is TGCGCCAGCAGCCCCGGGACACCTAGCACAGATACGCAGTATTTT.

V usage is TRBV5-1 and J usage is TRBJ1-1; maybe TRBD1 (6 bases). With 4 bases removed from V and 2 bases from J, the gap between germline ends came to 15 bases. The germline V gene has CDR1 SGHRS and CDR2 YFSETQ. CDR3 length: 15 amino acids. CDR3: CASSPWTDFNTEAFF. In nucleotides, the CDR3 is TGCGCCAGCAGCCCATGGACAGACTTCAACACTGAAGCTTTCTTT.

The chain combines TRBV5-6 with TRBJ2-1; a weak D match, TRBD1 (6 bases). CDR1 is SGHDT and CDR2 is YYEEEE in the germline V gene. V was pared by 1 base and J by 3 bases, with 11 bases between. The CDR3 extends over 15 amino acids. CDR3 sequence (DNA): TGTGCCAGCAGCTTGAATGGACAGAGCTACAATGAGCAGTTCTTC. This translates into CASSLNGQSYNEQFF.

V and J are TRBV19 and TRBJ1-5; 7 bases line up with TRBD1. CDR1 is LNHDA and CDR2 is SQIVND in the germline V gene (reference sequence). With V trimmed by 2 bases and J by 3 bases, 4 bases remained unmatched. The CDR3 spans 15 residues. CDR3 nucleotides: TGTGCCAGTAGTATATCAGGGGGGGTCAATCAGCCCCAGCATTTT. Its translation: CASSISGGVNQPQHF.

The chain joins TRBV13 to TRBJ1-3; D remains ambiguous. V was shortened by 2 bases and J by 0 bases, with 11 bases between the two germline ends. The CDR3 loop spans 16 amino acids. Germline loops: CDR1 PRHDT, CDR2 FYEKMQ (reference sequence). CDR3 loop: CASSLRVIPSGNTIYF. CDR3 DNA sequence: TGTGCCAGCAGCTTACGTGTGATCCCCTCTGGAAACACCATATATTTT.

The CDR3 nucleotides are TGCGCCAGCAGATCCGACAGGGGACTGGGCTACACCTTC. As protein: CASRSDRGLGYTF. This chain uses TRBV5-1 with TRBJ1-2, with 8 bases aligning to TRBD1. J gave up 8 bases and V 5 bases, and 8 bases lay outside the gene matches. The CDR3 runs to 13 residues. The V gene's germline CDR1 is SGHRS and CDR2 YFSETQ.

This chain uses TRBV5-6 with TRBJ1-4; D gene unclear. The CDR3 sequence is 14 residues long. Germline loops: CDR1 SGHDT, CDR2 YYEEEE. V lost 0 bases and J 5 bases, leaving 8 bases between the germline ends. The CDR3 DNA reads TGTGCCAGCAGCTTGGTTGGCGTAAATGAAAAACTGTTTTTT. Its translation: CASSLVGVNEKLFF.

The chain recombines TRBV5-1 with TRBJ2-3; D perhaps matches TRBD2 (5 bases). The V end was cut by 3 bases, the J end by 3 bases, with 8 bases between. Germline CDR1 is SGHRS and CDR2 is YFSETQ. The CDR3 loop spans 13 amino acids. The CDR3 region has the DNA TGCGCCAGCAGCTCCGAGGGAACAGATACGCAGTATTTT. It translates to CASSSEGTDTQYF.

This chain joins TRBV6-1 and TRBJ2-7; D gene uncertain. The CDR3 contains 13 residues. CDR1 MNHNS and CDR2 SASEGT come from the germline V gene. Trimming removed 2 bases at V and 4 bases at J, with 9 bases between. CDR3 nucleotide sequence: TGTGCCAGCAGTGAATTGAGTTGGTACGAGCAGTACTTC. This gives the protein CASSELSWYEQYF.

The rearrangement uses TRBV13 and TRBJ2-2; D may be TRBD2 (6 bases). The CDR3 is 14 residues long. Trimming cost V 6 bases and J 6 bases, with 14 bases left between them. In germline, CDR1 is PRHDT, CDR2 FYEKMQ (reference sequence). The CDR3 spells CASRQTSTPGELFF. For the CDR3, the DNA is TGTGCCAGCAGACAGACTAGTACTCCCGGGGAGCTGTTTTTT.